The next 13 T cell receptor beta chains were all read from a single sample in a study of OX40 agonist ivuxolimab in advanced cancers. TCRdb's copy holds only in-frame clones and misses some; the assay was immunoSEQ multiplex PCR. The repertoire holds roughly 67,000 clones, with more than 70% as singletons. The sample here was CD4+ or CD8+ T cells sorted from blood, taken in a trial of the OX40 agonist ivuxolimab. All receptors derive from an adult with an advanced solid tumor such as melanoma, head and neck, liver or kidney cancer.

The V and J genes are TRBV19 and TRBJ2-7; the match to TRBD1 covers 9 bases. Per germline, CDR1 LNHDA and CDR2 SQIVND (reference sequence). This CDR3 spans 14 amino acids. Losses at the gene ends were 10 bases for V and 3 bases for J; bases not matched to a gene: 10. CDR3 bases: TGTGCCACCGATCCCGGACAGGGGCGCTACGAGCAGTACTTC. Translated: CATDPGQGRYEQYF.

The CDR3 loop is CASSPSTGHSNQPQHF. The CDR3 DNA sequence: TGTGCCAGCTCACCATCGACAGGCCATAGCAATCAGCCCCAGCATTTT. This chain uses TRBV18 with TRBJ1-5; tentatively, D is TRBD1 (6 bases). Looked up from germline, CDR1 is KGHSH and CDR2 is LQKENI. CDR3 length: 16 amino acids. With 2 bases removed from V and 0 bases from J, the gap between germline ends came to 11 bases.

J is TRBJ1-1 and V is TRBV28; D is unresolved. CDR1 and CDR2 from the germline V gene are MDHEN and SYDVKM. This CDR3 comprises 15 residues. V was cut by 4 bases and J by 0 bases, with 12 bases left in between. The CDR3 here is CASSSLRGMNTEAFF. The CDR3 DNA reads as TGTGCCAGCAGTTCCCTACGGGGAATGAACACTGAAGCTTTCTTT.

The rearrangement links TRBV7-8 to TRBJ2-2, with D possibly TRBD1 on 5 matching bases. Germline V lookup: CDR1 SGHVS, CDR2 FQNEAQ. The CDR3 is made up of 12 amino acids. V lost 6 bases and J lost 3, with 5 bases in between. The chain's CDR3 is CASRQDTGELFF. CDR3 nucleotide sequence: TGTGCCAGCAGACAGGACACCGGGGAGCTGTTTTTT.

This clone was counted a few times. The chain links TRBV29-1 to TRBJ2-7; TRBD1 matches at 9 bases. CDR1 is SQVTM and CDR2 is ANQGSEA in the germline V gene. Trimming took 7 bases from V and 5 from J; bases not matched to a gene: 9. The length of the CDR3 is 13 residues. This chain's CDR3 is CSGGTGTGNEQYF. CDR3 DNA sequence: TGCAGCGGCGGGACAGGGACTGGAAACGAGCAGTACTTC.

The V call is TRBV7-8, the J call TRBJ1-4, with TRBD1 matching over 7 bases. CDR1 and CDR2 from the germline V gene are SGHVS and FQNEAQ. The CDR3 covers 12 residues. V shed 5 bases and J 7 bases; nucleotides not matched to a gene: 1. The CDR3 nucleotides read TGTGCCAGCAGCCCAGGGGGTGAAAAACTGTTTTTT. Translating it yields CASSPGGEKLFF.

This clone was recorded only once. This chain connects TRBV5-1 to TRBJ1-4; D is perhaps TRBD1 (5 bases). CDR3 length: 14 amino acids. Trimming cost V 3 bases and J 6 bases, with 12 bases left between them. CDR1 SGHRS and CDR2 YFSETQ come from the germline V gene. In nucleotides, the CDR3 is TGCGCCAGCAGCTCTCGCCAGGGCGATGAAAAACTGTTTTTT. Translating gives CASSSRQGDEKLFF. Drawing the rest from reference TRBV5-1 and TRBJ1-4, the complete variable domain is KAGVTQTPRYLIKTRGQQVTLSCSPISGHRSVSWYQQTPGQGLQFLFEYFSETQRNKGNFPGRFSGRQFSNSRSEMNVSTLELGDSALYLCASSSRQGDEKLFFGSGTQLSVL.

V usage is TRBV10-3 and J usage is TRBJ2-7; 9 nucleotides agree with TRBD2. J was trimmed by 7 bases and V by 10 bases; bases with no gene match: 11. This CDR3 contains 13 residues. Germline V lookup: CDR1 ENHRY, CDR2 SYGVKD. CDR3 DNA sequence: TGTGCCACCTCTAGCGGGACTCCTTTGGAGCAGTACTTC. It codes for CATSSGTPLEQYF.

In nucleotides, the CDR3 is TGCGCCAGCAGCCAAGGACAGGGGGCGATGGACATTCAGTACTTC. Protein product: CASSQGQGAMDIQYF. This chain uses TRBV5-1 with TRBJ2-4, with 11 bases that match TRBD1. J lost 8 bases, V lost 4 bases, and 8 bases had no gene match. The CDR3 has 15 residues. The germline CDR1 and CDR2 sequences are SGHRS and YFSETQ.

The chain uses TRBV18 and TRBJ1-2; TRBD1 agrees at 9 bases. The CDR3 spans 16 residues. The germline CDR1 and CDR2 sequences are KGHSH and LQKENI. The V gene end was trimmed by 3 bases and the J gene end by 7 bases; junction bases not matched to a gene: 12. CDR3 DNA: TGTGCCAGCTCACCGTCCCTAGACAGGGGGGGACGTGGCTACACCTTC. Translating it yields CASSPSLDRGGRGYTF.

The chain employs TRBV19 and TRBJ2-7; either TRBD1 or TRBD2 may supply D (5 bases each). V dropped 5 bases and J dropped 3 bases, with 14 bases sitting between them. CDR3 length equals 14 residues. The germline CDR1 and CDR2 sequences are LNHDA and SQIVND (reference sequence). CDR3 sequence reads: CASSLRDGDYEQYF. The CDR3 DNA reads as TGTGCCAGTAGTCTTCGGGACGGAGACTACGAGCAGTACTTC.

V usage is TRBV29-1 and J usage is TRBJ2-5; TRBD1 matches at 7 bases. The germline gives CDR1 SQVTM, CDR2 ANQGSEA. The J segment lost 1 base and the V segment lost 7 bases, leaving 9 bases of the junction unmatched. The CDR3 loop spans 14 amino acids. The CDR3 bases are TGCAGCGCTGACCCACAGGGGATCCAAGAGACCCAGTACTTC. Protein: CSADPQGIQETQYF.

J is TRBJ2-7 and V is TRBV5-4; D gene ambiguous. Germline lookup yields CDR1 SGHNT and CDR2 YYREEE (reference sequence). The CDR3 is made up of 14 amino acids. V was clipped by 4 bases and J by 2 bases, with 13 bases between them. The CDR3 reads CASSPEPLPYEQYF. The CDR3 coding sequence is TGTGCCAGCAGCCCGGAGCCCCTTCCCTACGAGCAGTACTTC.